This T cell receptor beta chain was documented in a study of shared clonotypes between healthy human individuals. Libraries were prepared by immunoSEQ multiplex PCR; TCRdb keeps only in-frame clonotypes and omits some of them. The repertoire has around 2,000,000 clones, 85% to 95% of them found once; the top ten carry over 1.5%. Naive CD8 cells lacked CD45RO and underwent positive selection for CCR7, leaving out terminally differentiated effector memory CD45RA+ cells. From germline, CDR1 is SGHTA and CDR2 FQGNSA. This CDR3 has 17 amino acids. V shed 5 bases and J shed 5 bases, with 24 bases lying between them.

V usage is TRBV7-2 and J usage is TRBJ2-5; the D gene is possibly TRBD2 (5 bases). The sequencing input was naive CD8+ T cells from PBMCs. This receptor was taken from a man aged 18 to 30 in good health. Some clones in this sample may be carry-over from other donors' samples. The CDR3 region has the DNA TGTGCCAGCAGCGACCGTTGGAGGACTTCTCGCCTCGAGACCCAGTACTTC. Protein product: CASSDRWRTSRLETQYF.